What follows are 2 T cell receptor beta chains derived from one specimen sequenced in a study of post-analysis software for immune sequencing data (dated by TCRdb to between 2014 and 2017). No antigens are known for them. What the research found in general, with its limitations: A handful of TRBV segments, including TRBV5-6, TRBV5-1 and TRBV20-1, were significantly more frequent in patients than controls.

The library was built by means of PCR. The instrument given in TCRdb is Illumina HiSeq 2500. To reduce PCR and sequencing biases, unique molecular identifiers were incorporated into the TCR beta cDNA libraries. TCRdb itself trimmed the public reads at Q25 with fastp, ran MiXCR and retained productive beta chains. All rows with the same CDR3 protein become a single entry with the most common DNA and genes. The sample data list approximately 730,000 distinct CDR3 sequences, and just over 45% of these were observed just once. The ten largest clonotypes hold approximately 5% of the sample. Sequences were obtained from blood. The source of these receptors is a girl aged 10-17 years with multiple sclerosis.

This chain uses TRBV7-3 with TRBJ2-7; a possible D gene is TRBD2 (6 bases). The assigned J gene may be wrong: the sequence end matches TRBJ2-5 better. CDR3 length equals 15 residues. Germline V gives CDR1 SGHTA, CDR2 FQGTGA. CDR3 in amino acids: CASSLGGGALETQYF. In DNA, the CDR3 is TGTGCCAGCAGCTTAGGAGGAGGGGCGCTTGAGACCCAGTACTTC.

In regard to this clonotype: A single base separates this from a much larger clone, so it may be a read error. The conserved phenylalanine or tryptophan is not found at the CDR3 terminus, so this likely reflects a read error. The chain uses TRBV6-1 and TRBJ2-1; D ambiguous. The CDR3 is 13 residues long. The V gene lost 4 bases and the J gene lost 6 bases, with 10 bases spanning the gap. Per the germline V gene, CDR1 is MNHNS and CDR2 is SASEGT. The CDR3 region has the DNA TGTGCCAGCAGTGCCATACGCGCCAATGAGCAGTTCTTA. As protein: CASSAIRANEQFL.